A selection of T cell receptor beta chains follows, all from one sample in a study of blood T cell repertoires in COVID-19. Profiling relied on immunoSEQ multiplex PCR, and the TCRdb table lists in-frame clones only, not all of them. The table has about 270,000 clones, about 86% seen once. Sequencing was carried out using peripheral blood. The source of these receptors is a woman in her fifties or sixties with active or convalescent COVID-19. Each CDR3 is given with its conserved first and last residue. The D gene is left open where the match is weak. Size is stated for part of the rows, as once, few or many counts, or as a class when the clone is expanded.

clone_size: few
v_call: TRBV6-2/TRBV6-3
d_call: NA
j_call: TRBJ1-1
cdr3_length: 15
cdr3_aa: CASSYAHVGNTEAFF
cdr3_nt: TGTGCCAGCAGTTACGCCCACGTCGGGAACACTGAAGCTTTCTTT

clone_size: NA
v_call: TRBV27
d_call: NA
j_call: TRBJ2-4
cdr3_length: 12
cdr3_aa: CASSVRGSIQYF
cdr3_nt: TGTGCCAGCAGCGTGAGGGGGTCCATTCAGTACTTC

clone_size: few
v_call: TRBV6-2/TRBV6-3
d_call: TRBD1
j_call: TRBJ2-7
cdr3_length: 13
cdr3_aa: CASSPTGPYEQYF
cdr3_nt: TGTGCCAGCAGTCCGACAGGGCCCTACGAGCAGTACTTC

clone_size: once
v_call: TRBV11-2
d_call: TRBD1
j_call: TRBJ1-1
cdr3_length: 14
cdr3_aa: CASSFGQGGTEAFF
cdr3_nt: TGTGCCAGCAGCTTCGGACAGGGAGGGACTGAAGCTTTCTTT

clone_size: NA
v_call: TRBV2
d_call: TRBD1
j_call: TRBJ1-3
cdr3_length: 16
cdr3_aa: CASSLDRGRSGNTIYF
cdr3_nt: TGTGCCAGCAGCTTGGACAGGGGGAGGTCTGGAAACACCATATATTTT

clone_size: NA
v_call: TRBV27
d_call: NA
j_call: TRBJ2-6
cdr3_length: 17
cdr3_aa: CASRRFQGPPGANVLTF
cdr3_nt: TGTGCCAGCCGTCGATTTCAGGGGCCTCCTGGGGCCAACGTCCTGACTTTC

clone_size: NA
v_call: TRBV5-4
d_call: NA
j_call: TRBJ1-2
cdr3_length: 18
cdr3_aa: CASSLRTRVFKANYGYTF
cdr3_nt: TGTGCCAGCAGCTTGAGGACCAGGGTCTTTAAAGCTAACTATGGCTACACCTTC

clone_size: NA
v_call: TRBV7-9
d_call: NA
j_call: TRBJ2-7
cdr3_length: 15
cdr3_aa: CASSLGQGISYEQYF
cdr3_nt: TGTGCCAGCAGCTTAGGTCAGGGCATCTCCTACGAGCAGTACTTC

clone_size: NA
v_call: TRBV6-5
d_call: TRBD2
j_call: TRBJ2-5
cdr3_length: 14
cdr3_aa: CASSYSIGGETQYF
cdr3_nt: TGTGCCAGCAGTTACTCGATCGGGGGGGAGACCCAGTACTTC

clone_size: NA
v_call: TRBV7-2
d_call: TRBD1
j_call: TRBJ1-1
cdr3_length: 14
cdr3_aa: CASSLRTGDTEAFF
cdr3_nt: TGTGCCAGCAGCTTAAGGACAGGGGACACTGAAGCTTTCTTT

clone_size: NA
v_call: TRBV6-1
d_call: TRBD1
j_call: TRBJ1-5
cdr3_length: 17
cdr3_aa: CASSEGQGPYSNQPQHF
cdr3_nt: TGTGCCAGCAGTGAAGGACAGGGGCCTTATAGCAATCAGCCCCAGCATTTT

clone_size: NA
v_call: TRBV3-1/TRBV3-2
d_call: NA
j_call: TRBJ2-7
cdr3_length: 14
cdr3_aa: CASSGTDSSYEQYF
cdr3_nt: TGTGCCAGCAGCGGGACGGACAGCTCCTACGAGCAGTACTTC

clone_size: once
v_call: TRBV5-1
d_call: NA
j_call: TRBJ1-3
cdr3_length: 14
cdr3_aa: CASSLGASGNTIYF
cdr3_nt: TGCGCCAGCAGCTTGGGAGCATCTGGAAACACCATATATTTT

clone_size: NA
v_call: TRBV27
d_call: NA
j_call: TRBJ2-5
cdr3_length: 14
cdr3_aa: CASSFSASAETQYF
cdr3_nt: TGTGCCAGCAGTTTTTCGGCTAGCGCTGAGACCCAGTACTTC

clone_size: NA
v_call: TRBV2
d_call: TRBD2
j_call: TRBJ2-3
cdr3_length: 18
cdr3_aa: CASSEVVTSGGAEFTQYF
cdr3_nt: TGTGCCAGCAGTGAAGTTGTGACTAGCGGGGGGGCGGAGTTTACGCAGTATTTT

clone_size: NA
v_call: TRBV7-8
d_call: TRBD1
j_call: TRBJ1-2
cdr3_length: 15
cdr3_aa: CASSPEGQGQYGYTF
cdr3_nt: TGTGCCAGCAGCCCAGAAGGACAGGGGCAGTATGGCTACACCTTC

clone_size: NA
v_call: TRBV27
d_call: NA
j_call: TRBJ1-5
cdr3_length: 13
cdr3_aa: CASNFTANQPQHF
cdr3_nt: TGTGCCAGCAACTTCACAGCCAATCAGCCCCAGCATTTT

clone_size: NA
v_call: TRBV6-5
d_call: TRBD1
j_call: TRBJ1-6
cdr3_length: 13
cdr3_aa: CASRDGTGLPLHF
cdr3_nt: TGTGCCAGCAGAGATGGGACAGGCCTACCCCTCCACTTT

clone_size: NA
v_call: TRBV19
d_call: NA
j_call: TRBJ1-4
cdr3_length: 15
cdr3_aa: CASSSIPGTGEKLFF
cdr3_nt: TGTGCCAGTAGTTCCATCCCGGGAACGGGCGAAAAACTGTTTTTT

clone_size: NA
v_call: TRBV25-1
d_call: TRBD1
j_call: TRBJ2-4
cdr3_length: 10
cdr3_aa: CASSEGTEYF
cdr3_nt: TGTGCCAGCAGTGAAGGGACAGAGTACTTC

clone_size: NA
v_call: TRBV5-4
d_call: TRBD1
j_call: TRBJ2-7
cdr3_length: 14
cdr3_aa: CASSLVGTAYEQYF
cdr3_nt: TGTGCCAGCAGCTTGGTGGGGACAGCCTACGAGCAGTACTTC

clone_size: NA
v_call: TRBV5-1
d_call: NA
j_call: TRBJ2-1
cdr3_length: 14
cdr3_aa: CASSPKQGTNEQFF
cdr3_nt: TGCGCCAGCAGCCCGAAACAGGGTACGAATGAGCAGTTCTTC

clone_size: NA
v_call: TRBV5-1
d_call: NA
j_call: TRBJ1-3
cdr3_length: 16
cdr3_aa: CASSLEPYRGGNTIYF
cdr3_nt: TGCGCCAGCAGCTTGGAACCGTATAGGGGTGGAAACACCATATATTTT

clone_size: NA
v_call: TRBV5-5
d_call: TRBD1
j_call: TRBJ2-7
cdr3_length: 15
cdr3_aa: CASSIGQGAYYEQYF
cdr3_nt: TGTGCCAGCAGCATTGGACAGGGGGCTTATTACGAGCAGTACTTC

clone_size: NA
v_call: TRBV5-1
d_call: TRBD1
j_call: TRBJ1-5
cdr3_length: 16
cdr3_aa: CASSLGTGGPDQPQHF
cdr3_nt: TGCGCCAGCAGCTTGGGGACAGGGGGGCCCGATCAGCCCCAGCATTTT

clone_size: NA
v_call: TRBV9
d_call: NA
j_call: TRBJ2-2
cdr3_length: 13
cdr3_aa: CASSVGSGGELFF
cdr3_nt: TGTGCCAGCAGCGTAGGAAGCGGGGGGGAGCTGTTTTTT

clone_size: NA
v_call: TRBV4-2
d_call: NA
j_call: TRBJ1-5
cdr3_length: 16
cdr3_aa: CASSQDLAGSNQPQHF
cdr3_nt: TGTGCCAGCAGCCAAGATCTAGCCGGAAGCAATCAGCCCCAGCATTTT

clone_size: NA
v_call: TRBV28
d_call: NA
j_call: TRBJ2-5
cdr3_length: 17
cdr3_aa: CASSFLTGGGSEETQYF
cdr3_nt: TGTGCCAGCAGTTTCCTAACAGGGGGGGGCAGCGAAGAGACCCAGTACTTC